The subject of this entry is one T cell receptor (beta chain). This clonotype was found many times. Its antigen remains undetermined. Base quality data are lacking; no much larger clone is found one base away. Ophthalmopathy patients had moderately to severely active disease, Clinical Activity Score of at least 3, NOSPECS grade of at least 4, and duration under 3 months. Patients with uncontrolled infections, other autoimmune diseases, pregnancy or lactation were excluded. Clinical symptoms, serum thyroxine and TRAb, thyroid ultrasound, and orbital computed tomography formed the basis for the diagnoses. PBMCs were separated from roughly 9.3 ml of fresh peripheral blood using Ficoll-Paque density gradient centrifugation. Trizol reagent was used to extract total RNA, and RNA quality was then checked on an Agilent 2100 Bioanalyzer. The data were taken from a study of T cells in Graves' hyperthyroidism and ophthalmopathy (dated by TCRdb to 2018 to 2020). At the level of the whole study: Peripheral blood was sampled at the time of initial diagnosis, prior to any treatment. A discovery cohort of fewer than 110 patients, about 43 with Graves' ophthalmopathy and about 58 with stable Graves' hyperthyroidism, was used to find distinguishing TCR V-J signatures. Prospective prediction of ophthalmopathy was tested in an independent validation cohort consisting of fewer than 20 hyperthyroidism patients and some 17 patients who later progressed to ophthalmopathy. The 75 to 100 discovery patients were randomly divided into training and test sets at a 7:3 ratio. The study also compared thyroid tissue and blood T-cell repertoires from several Graves' hyperthyroidism patients. Once sampling was done, hyperthyroidism patients were given methimazole at a starting dose of 30 mg daily, whereas ophthalmopathy patients were given high-dose intravenous methylprednisolone. The paper reports TCR Vbeta CDR3 sequencing of some 140 peripheral blood samples: around 41 ophthalmopathy, under 80 hyperthyroidism and 17 progressor patients. Summary of the overall study and its limitations: In validation, the model predicted progression to ophthalmopathy a median of about 6.5 months before onset, with about 70% sensitivity and about 72% specificity. No statistical method was used to set the sample size in advance, and investigators knew the group allocation. A 13 V-J signature model separated ophthalmopathy from stable hyperthyroidism, with roughly 88% sensitivity and 81.08% specificity in cross-validation and 80%/75% in testing. Most expanded thyroid clonotypes (frequency above 0.001) were also detected in blood, suggesting blood repertoires may reflect thyroid immune responses.

The CDR1 and CDR2 encoded by the germline V gene are SNHLY and FYNNEI. Measured from the cysteine to the phenylalanine, the CDR3 is 16 residues long. This entry keeps only the CDR3 DNA: 48 bases, framed from base 1. V trim: 5 bases; J trim: 0 bases; unmatched bases: 5. The TCR beta CDR3 regions were amplified from the RNA transcripts. The TCR CDR3 was subjected to a first round of RT-PCR using the HTBI primer set and the Qiagen OneStep RT-PCR kit. A second multiplex PCR round built the libraries, followed by size selection and purification. The libraries were sequenced on an Illumina HiSeq2000 using paired-end 100 bp reads. On the authors' methods: SOAPnuke was used to process the raw data, with reads discarded if the reads contained adapters or uncalled bases, had a mean Phred below 15, or lacked an exact constant-primer or identifier match. High-quality paired reads were merged with COPE v1.2.5, and unique nucleotide sequences were defined as clonotypes. MiTCR v1.1 was used to align the clonotypes against IMGT TRBV, TRBD and TRBJ reference segments. The analysis included only V-J combinations with a frequency above 0.0001, which together covered 99.2% of the repertoires. The TCS score was defined as the ratio of F50 (clonal expansion) to E x V (chaos), calculated using BLOSUM62-based TCRdist between CDR3 peptides within each V-J. Welch's t-statistics and random forest reduced some 510 V-J features to about 13, which were used in a naive Bayes classifier (R e1071). The public reads were reanalyzed by TCRdb: fastp trimming at Q25, MiXCR alignment, in-frame beta chains only. Records with the same CDR3 protein are collapsed into one entry carrying the most frequent genes and DNA. Here the V and J calls rest on TCRdb's processing, not on the authors' analysis. This sample has around 400,000 distinct CDR3 sequences in its table, and approximately 14% of those were observed once. In total, the top ten clones hold about 21% of the sample.

The TCR was taken from a woman in her sixties or seventies with Graves' ophthalmopathy. The V gene is TRBV2 and the J gene is TRBJ2-7; 12 central nucleotides agree with TRBD2. The sequenced sample consisted of blood. The CDR3 here reads CASSHQTSGSSYEQYF. The DNA sequence reads TGTGCCAGCAGTCATCAGACTAGCGGGAGCTCCTACGAGCAGTACTTC.